The clone carrying this T cell receptor beta chain was observed a single time. The data stem from a study of T cell changes during pregnancy in multiple sclerosis. Generated by immunoSEQ multiplex PCR, the TCRdb table keeps only in-frame clones and is missing some. Of about 20,000 clones listed, about 89% were seen once; the top ten hold 0.67%. This CDR3 has 14 amino acids. The germline V and J ends were trimmed by 4 bases and 7 bases, with 17 bases remaining between them. Germline V gene data show CDR1 as SGDLS and CDR2 as YYNGEE. The sample was CD4+ T cells from peripheral blood mononuclear cells, taken in the third trimester of pregnancy. This receptor was obtained from a female donor in good health, enrolled as a control in a pregnancy study. This rearrangement joins TRBV9 to TRBJ2-5; D is perhaps TRBD1 (6 bases). CDR3 in DNA: TGTGCCAGCAGCACCCGGACAGAGGCAGGGACCCAGTACTTC. It is translated as CASSTRTEAGTQYF. Together with reference TRBV9 and TRBJ2-5, the CDR3 gives the full variable domain: DSGVTQTPKHLITATGQRVTLRCSPRSGDLSVYWYQQSLDQGLQFLIQYYNGEERAKGNILERFSAQQFPDLHSELNLSSLELGDSALYFCASSTRTEAGTQYFGPGTRLLVL.